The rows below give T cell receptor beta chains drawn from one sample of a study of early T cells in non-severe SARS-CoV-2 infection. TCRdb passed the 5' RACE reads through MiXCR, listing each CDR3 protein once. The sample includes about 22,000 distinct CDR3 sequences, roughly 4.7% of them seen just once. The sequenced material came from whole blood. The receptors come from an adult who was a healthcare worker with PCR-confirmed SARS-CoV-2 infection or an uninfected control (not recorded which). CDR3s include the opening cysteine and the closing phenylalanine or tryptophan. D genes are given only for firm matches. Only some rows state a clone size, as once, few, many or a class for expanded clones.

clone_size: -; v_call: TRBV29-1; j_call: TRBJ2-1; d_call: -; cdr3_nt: TGCAGCGTTGAGCGGGCTGGCAATGAGCAGTTCTTC; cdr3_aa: CSVERAGNEQFF
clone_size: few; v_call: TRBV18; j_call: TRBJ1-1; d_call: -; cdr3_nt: TGTGCCAGCTCACCACAGGAAGGGGTGGGCACTGAAGCTTTCTTT; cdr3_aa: CASSPQEGVGTEAFF
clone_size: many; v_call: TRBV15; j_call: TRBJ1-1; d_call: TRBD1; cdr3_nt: TGTGCCACCAGCATTGGACAGGGCCCGCGGACTGAAGCTTTCTTT; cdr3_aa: CATSIGQGPRTEAFF
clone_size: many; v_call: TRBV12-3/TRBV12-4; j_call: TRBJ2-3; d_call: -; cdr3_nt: TGTGCCAGCAGTTTAGATCGGGGAGCCTCGTTCCTCACAGATACGCAGTATTTT; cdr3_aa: CASSLDRGASFLTDTQYF
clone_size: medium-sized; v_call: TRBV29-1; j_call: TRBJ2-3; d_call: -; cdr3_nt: TGCAGCGTCGATCTCAGACAAGCAGATACGCAGTATTTT; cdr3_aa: CSVDLRQADTQYF
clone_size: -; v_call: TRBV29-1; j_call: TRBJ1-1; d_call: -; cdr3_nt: TGCAGCGTTGGAGTAGGGCGGACTGAAGCTTTCTTT; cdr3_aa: CSVGVGRTEAFF
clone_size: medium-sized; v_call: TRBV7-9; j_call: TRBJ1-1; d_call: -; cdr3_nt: TGTGCCAGCAGCCCTCGACAGGACGCGAACACTGAAGCTTTCTTT; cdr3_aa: CASSPRQDANTEAFF
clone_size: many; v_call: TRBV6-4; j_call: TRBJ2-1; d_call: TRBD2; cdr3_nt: TGTGCCAGCAGTGATTTTGCTAGCGGCAATGAGCAGTTCTTC; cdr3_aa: CASSDFASGNEQFF
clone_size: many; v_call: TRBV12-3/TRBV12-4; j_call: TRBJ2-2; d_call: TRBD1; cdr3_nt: TGTGCCAGCAGCAACCTACTTACAGGGGCCACCGGGGAGCTGTTTTTT; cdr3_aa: CASSNLLTGATGELFF
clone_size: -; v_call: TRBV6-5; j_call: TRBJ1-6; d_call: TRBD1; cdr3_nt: TGTGCCAGCAGTTTTAGACAGGGAGAGGGTTCACCCCTCCACTTT; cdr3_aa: CASSFRQGEGSPLHF
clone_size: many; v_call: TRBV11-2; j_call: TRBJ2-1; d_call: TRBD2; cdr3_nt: TGTGCCAGCAGCTTAGCACTAGCGGGGGGCAATGAGCAGTTCTTC; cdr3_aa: CASSLALAGGNEQFF
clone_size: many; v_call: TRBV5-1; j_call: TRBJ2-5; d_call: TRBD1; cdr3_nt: TGCGCCAGCAGCTCACAGGGGGAGGAAGAGACCCAGTACTTC; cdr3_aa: CASSSQGEEETQYF
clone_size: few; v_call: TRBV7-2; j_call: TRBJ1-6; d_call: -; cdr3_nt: TGTGCCAGCAGCTTATCGTCGCTTAATTCACCCCTCCACTTT; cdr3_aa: CASSLSSLNSPLHF
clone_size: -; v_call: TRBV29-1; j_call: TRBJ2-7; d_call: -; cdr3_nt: TGCAGCGTTGAAGACGGGCAGGGCTCCTACGAGCAGTACTTC; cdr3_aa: CSVEDGQGSYEQYF
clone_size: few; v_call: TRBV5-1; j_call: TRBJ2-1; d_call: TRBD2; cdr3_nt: TGCGCCAGCAGCTTTTTAGCGGGGGGGCATGTTGAGCAGTTCTTC; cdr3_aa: CASSFLAGGHVEQFF
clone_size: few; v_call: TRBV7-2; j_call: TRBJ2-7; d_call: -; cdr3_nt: TGTGCCAGCAGCCGGGTCGGGGGGCGTGAGCAGTACTTC; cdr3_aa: CASSRVGGREQYF
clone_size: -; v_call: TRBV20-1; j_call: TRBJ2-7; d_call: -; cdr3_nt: TGCAGTGCTTCCCCCGGGTTGTACGAGCAGTACTTC; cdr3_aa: CSASPGLYEQYF
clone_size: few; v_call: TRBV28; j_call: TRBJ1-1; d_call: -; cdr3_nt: TGTGCCAGCAGTTTAGCTCCAGGGGCAGGAACTGAAGCTTTCTTT; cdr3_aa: CASSLAPGAGTEAFF
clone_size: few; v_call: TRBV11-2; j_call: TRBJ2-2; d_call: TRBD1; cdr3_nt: TGTGCCAGCAGCTTTACAGGGGGCGCGAGCACCGGGGAGCTGTTTTTT; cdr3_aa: CASSFTGGASTGELFF
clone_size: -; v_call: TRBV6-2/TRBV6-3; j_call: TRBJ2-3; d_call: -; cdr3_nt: TGTGCCAGCAGGCGGGACACCACAGATACGCAGTATTTT; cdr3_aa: CASRRDTTDTQYF
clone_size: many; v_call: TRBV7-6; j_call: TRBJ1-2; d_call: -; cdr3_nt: TGTGCCAGCAGCACTGGGACCAGTGGCTACACCTTC; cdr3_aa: CASSTGTSGYTF
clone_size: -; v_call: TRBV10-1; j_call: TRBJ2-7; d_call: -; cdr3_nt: TGCGCCAGCAGCGGAACCTCCACTGGCACCTACGAGCAGTACTTC; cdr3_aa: CASSGTSTGTYEQYF
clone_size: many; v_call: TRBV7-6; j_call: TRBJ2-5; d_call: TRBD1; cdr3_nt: TGTGCCAGCAGCCAAGGACAGGGCGCTCGAGAGACCCAGTACTTC; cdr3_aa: CASSQGQGARETQYF
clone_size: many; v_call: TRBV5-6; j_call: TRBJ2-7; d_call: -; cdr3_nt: TGTGCCAGCAGCCGTGATTTTAGAACGGGGTACGAGCAGTACTTC; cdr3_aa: CASSRDFRTGYEQYF
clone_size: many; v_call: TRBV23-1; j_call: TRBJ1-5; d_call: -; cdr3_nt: TGCGCCAGCAGTCATTGGGGAGAACAGCCCCAGCATTTT; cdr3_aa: CASSHWGEQPQHF
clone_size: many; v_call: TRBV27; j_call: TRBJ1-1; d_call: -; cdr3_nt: TGTGCCAGCAGTTTAAACGGAATCACTGAAGCTTTCTTT; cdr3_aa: CASSLNGITEAFF
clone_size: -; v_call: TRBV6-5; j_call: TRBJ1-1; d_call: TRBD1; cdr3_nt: TGTGCCAGCAGGACGGGACAGGTGAACACTGAAGCTTTCTTT; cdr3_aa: CASRTGQVNTEAFF
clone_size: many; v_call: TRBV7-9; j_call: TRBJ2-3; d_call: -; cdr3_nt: TGTGCCAGTAAACCCGGAGGCACAGATACGCAGTATTTT; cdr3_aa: CASKPGGTDTQYF
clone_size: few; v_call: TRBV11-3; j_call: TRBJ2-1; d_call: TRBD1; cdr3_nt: TGTGCCAGCAGCTCCGGACAGGGAGGTTATGAGCAGTTCTTC; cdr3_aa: CASSSGQGGYEQFF
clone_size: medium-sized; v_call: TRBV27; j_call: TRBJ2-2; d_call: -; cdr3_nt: TGTGCCAGCAGTTCCAGTTGGTTGGGGGAGCTGTTTTTT; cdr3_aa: CASSSSWLGELFF
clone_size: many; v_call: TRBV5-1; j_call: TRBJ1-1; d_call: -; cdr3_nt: TGCGCCAGCAGAGGGGACGGAGAAGCTTTCTTT; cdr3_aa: CASRGDGEAFF
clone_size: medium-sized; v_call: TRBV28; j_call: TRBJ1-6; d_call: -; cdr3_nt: TGTGCCAGTGTGAGCTCCTATAATTCACCCCTCCACTTT; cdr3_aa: CASVSSYNSPLHF
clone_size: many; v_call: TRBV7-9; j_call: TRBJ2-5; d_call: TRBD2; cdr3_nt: TGTGCCAGCAGCTGGCGGGGGGACCAAGAGACCCAGTACTTC; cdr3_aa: CASSWRGDQETQYF
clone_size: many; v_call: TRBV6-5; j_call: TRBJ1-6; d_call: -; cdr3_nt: TGTGCCAGCAGTTACTCCCCCGCGGGGTCACCCCTCCACTTT; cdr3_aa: CASSYSPAGSPLHF
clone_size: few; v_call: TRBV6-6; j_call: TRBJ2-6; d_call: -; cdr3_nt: TGTGCCAGCAGTTACGATGGGATGTCTGGGGCCAACGTCCTGACTTTC; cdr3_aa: CASSYDGMSGANVLTF
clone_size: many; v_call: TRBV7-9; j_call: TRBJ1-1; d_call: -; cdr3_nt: TGTGCCAGCAGCTTAAGGGCCTCGGGCCAAAAAGCTTTCTTT; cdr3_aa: CASSLRASGQKAFF
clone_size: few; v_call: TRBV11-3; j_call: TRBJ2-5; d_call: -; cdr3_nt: TGTGCCAGCAGCTTAGAAATCCCCCGCCAAGAGACCCAGTACTTC; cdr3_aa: CASSLEIPRQETQYF
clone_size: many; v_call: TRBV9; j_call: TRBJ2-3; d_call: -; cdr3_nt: TGTGCCAGCAGCTCCACTCGGGCGGCCGTTCTTAGCACAGATACGCAGTATTTT; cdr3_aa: CASSSTRAAVLSTDTQYF